This is a list of T cell receptor beta chains from one sample in a study of OX40 agonist ivuxolimab in advanced cancers. The method was immunoSEQ multiplex PCR; TCRdb's version includes in-frame clones alone and lacks a portion of them. This sample yields about 80,000 clones, of which about nine tenths are seen a single time; roughly 5.8% belongs to the top ten. The sample consisted of CD4+ or CD8+ T cells sorted from blood, taken in a trial of the OX40 agonist ivuxolimab. Receptor source: an adult with an advanced solid tumor such as melanoma, head and neck, liver or kidney cancer. CDR3s include the opening cysteine and the closing phenylalanine or tryptophan. Each record gives: J gene, D gene, V gene, clone size, CDR3 protein, CDR3 DNA. A D gene is named only where the DNA matches it firmly. The size of a clone is reported for some rows only, either as once, few or many, or as a class for expanded clones.

>TRBJ2-1|-|TRBV4-1|-
CASSQGGSSPYNEQFF
TGCGCCAGCAGCCAAGGAGGGAGTTCGCCCTACAATGAGCAGTTCTTC
>TRBJ2-7|TRBD1|TRBV6-1|-
CASSTDRGMEQYF
TGTGCCAGCAGCACGGACAGGGGCATGGAGCAGTACTTC
>TRBJ2-5|-|TRBV20-1|-
CSVQSGETQYF
TGCAGTGTTCAGAGTGGGGAGACCCAGTACTTC
>TRBJ2-2|-|TRBV28|-
CAIPTGITGELFF
TGTGCCATCCCTACAGGGATCACCGGGGAGCTGTTTTTT
>TRBJ2-1|-|TRBV11-3|-
CASSLEGLAKQFF
TGTGCCAGCAGCTTAGAAGGCCTAGCGAAGCAGTTCTTC
>TRBJ1-2|TRBD1|TRBV5-1|-
CASSRDRNYGYTF
TGCGCCAGCAGCAGGGACAGAAACTATGGCTACACCTTC
>TRBJ2-5|-|TRBV20-1|-
CSARQQETQYF
TGCAGTGCTAGACAACAAGAGACCCAGTACTTC
>TRBJ2-3|-|TRBV5-6|-
CASSLSDTQYF
TGTGCCAGCAGCTTGTCAGATACGCAGTATTTT
>TRBJ1-1|-|TRBV7-2|-
CASSSKILNTEAFF
TGTGCCAGCAGCTCTAAGATACTGAACACTGAAGCTTTCTTT
>TRBJ2-2|-|TRBV11-2|few
CASSLDQGVRAGELFF
TGTGCCAGCAGCTTAGATCAAGGAGTCCGGGCCGGGGAGCTGTTTTTT
>TRBJ2-6|-|TRBV19|-
CASTYKVAGANVLTF
TGTGCCAGTACCTACAAGGTGGCTGGGGCCAACGTCCTGACTTTC
>TRBJ1-1|TRBD1|TRBV11-1|-
CASSTRQGAGAFF
TGTGCCAGCAGCACTAGACAGGGGGCTGGTGCTTTCTTT
>TRBJ2-6|-|TRBV10-3|-
CAISDVGRGSGANVLTF
TGTGCCATCAGTGACGTGGGTAGGGGCTCTGGGGCCAACGTCCTGACTTTC
>TRBJ2-7|-|TRBV7-2|-
CASSLGGSGYEQYF
TGTGCCAGCAGCTTAGGAGGGAGTGGGTACGAGCAGTACTTC
>TRBJ2-1|-|TRBV5-6|-
CASSLGGLGAERYNEQFF
TGTGCCAGCAGCTTGGGGGGGTTAGGAGCGGAGCGTTACAATGAGCAGTTCTTC
>TRBJ2-3|TRBD2|TRBV10-3|-
CAIRSGGGDTQYF
TGTGCCATCAGGAGCGGGGGTGGAGATACGCAGTATTTT
>TRBJ1-5|-|TRBV6-5|-
CASSYSGTGGNQPQHF
TGTGCCAGCAGTTACTCGGGGACCGGGGGCAATCAGCCCCAGCATTTT
>TRBJ2-3|TRBD1|TRBV19|-
CASRPTGDNTDTQYF
TGTGCCAGCCGCCCGACAGGGGACAACACAGATACGCAGTATTTT
>TRBJ2-4|TRBD2|TRBV5-1|-
CASSPAGSYIQYF
TGCGCCAGCAGCCCAGCGGGGAGTTACATTCAGTACTTC
>TRBJ2-4|TRBD1|TRBV4-2|-
CASSPRGGAGIQYF
TGTGCCAGCAGCCCTCGAGGGGGCGCCGGCATTCAGTACTTC
>TRBJ1-2|-|TRBV9|-
CASGRDYGYTF
TGTGCCAGCGGGCGGGACTATGGCTACACCTTC
>TRBJ1-5|-|TRBV28|once
CASSHLTAQPQHF
TGTGCCAGCAGTCATCTGACAGCTCAGCCCCAGCATTTT
>TRBJ2-5|TRBD2|TRBV7-3|-
CASSPKDGRETQYF
TGTGCCAGCAGCCCAAAGGACGGGAGGGAGACCCAGTACTTC
>TRBJ2-1|-|TRBV19|-
CASSIARRTGANEQFF
TGTGCCAGTAGTATAGCCAGACGAACGGGAGCTAATGAGCAGTTCTTC
>TRBJ1-2|-|TRBV28|-
CASSLVAGNYGYTF
TGTGCCAGCAGTTTAGTCGCAGGGAACTATGGCTACACCTTC
>TRBJ2-6|-|TRBV11-2|-
CASSLSVLGSGANVLTF
TGTGCCAGCAGCTTATCCGTGCTCGGCTCTGGGGCCAACGTCCTGACTTTC
>TRBJ1-5|-|TRBV19|-
CASSIHQGQGQPQHF
TGTGCCAGTAGTATTCATCAGGGGCAGGGTCAGCCCCAGCATTTT
>TRBJ2-3|-|TRBV19|once
CASSPGFTDTQYF
TGTGCCAGTAGCCCGGGGTTCACAGATACGCAGTATTTT
>TRBJ1-1|-|TRBV7-9|-
CASRPVDRGRIMNTEAFF
TGTGCCAGCAGGCCGGTCGATCGAGGGAGGATTATGAACACTGAAGCTTTCTTT
>TRBJ2-3|-|TRBV7-3|-
CASSSRGRGIDTQYF
TGTGCCAGCAGCTCCCGGGGGAGAGGCATAGATACGCAGTATTTT
>TRBJ2-7|-|TRBV6-1|few
CASRLGYEQYF
TGTGCCAGCAGACTGGGCTACGAGCAGTACTTC
>TRBJ2-5|TRBD1|TRBV29-1|-
CSGLRDRAQETQYF
TGCAGCGGTCTCCGGGACAGGGCTCAAGAGACCCAGTACTTC
>TRBJ2-1|TRBD2|TRBV5-3|once
CARSSWTSGAPREQFF
TGTGCCAGAAGCTCGTGGACTAGCGGGGCCCCGAGGGAGCAGTTCTTC
>TRBJ1-1|TRBD1|TRBV30|-
CAWKGQGNEAFF
TGTGCCTGGAAGGGACAGGGAAACGAAGCTTTCTTT
>TRBJ2-7|-|TRBV2|-
CASSESGGRFYEQYF
TGTGCCAGCAGTGAGAGTGGGGGGCGCTTCTACGAGCAGTACTTC
>TRBJ2-4|TRBD1|TRBV6-5|-
CASSAEDRDIQYF
TGTGCCAGCAGTGCCGAGGACAGGGACATTCAGTACTTC
>TRBJ1-2|TRBD1|TRBV4-1|-
CASSSPDRELAGYTF
TGCGCCAGCAGCAGCCCGGACAGGGAGTTAGCTGGCTACACCTTC
>TRBJ2-5|-|TRBV18|-
CASSPGNRQETQYF
TGTGCCAGCTCACCAGGGAACAGACAAGAGACCCAGTACTTC
>TRBJ2-7|-|TRBV28|-
CASYPAPAAYEQYF
TGTGCCAGCTATCCGGCTCCCGCGGCTTACGAGCAGTACTTC
>TRBJ1-3|-|TRBV10-2|-
CASSERGAYSGNTIYF
TGCGCCAGCAGTGAGCGAGGGGCCTACTCTGGAAACACCATATATTTT
>TRBJ2-5|TRBD2|TRBV18|-
CASSLLAGASGETQYF
TGTGCCAGCTCACTCCTAGCGGGGGCAAGTGGGGAGACCCAGTACTTC
>TRBJ1-1|TRBD1|TRBV5-1|-
CASSWGQAGNTEAFF
TGCGCCAGCAGCTGGGGACAGGCGGGGAACACTGAAGCTTTCTTT
>TRBJ2-5|TRBD1|TRBV19|-
CASMRGGKGETQYF
TGTGCCAGTATGAGAGGGGGCAAGGGAGAGACCCAGTACTTC
>TRBJ1-6|TRBD1|TRBV19|few
CASSPPGQASSPLHF
TGTGCCAGTAGCCCTCCGGGACAGGCATCGTCACCCCTCCACTTT
>TRBJ1-6|TRBD1|TRBV5-1|-
CASSLTGQGVNSPLHF
TGCGCCAGCAGCTTGACCGGACAGGGGGTAAATTCACCCCTCCACTTT
>TRBJ1-6|TRBD1|TRBV5-1|-
CASSPSGQGSNSPLHF
TGCGCCAGCAGCCCGTCGGGACAGGGCTCTAATTCACCCCTCCACTTT
>TRBJ2-7|-|TRBV21-1|-
CASSNTAPGGGHSYEQYF
TGTGCCAGCAGCAATACAGCGCCGGGGGGCGGCCATTCCTACGAGCAGTACTTC
>TRBJ2-6|-|TRBV28|-
CASLFSGANVLTF
TGTGCCAGCCTTTTTTCTGGGGCCAACGTCCTGACTTTC
>TRBJ2-1|-|TRBV5-5|-
CASSFAQGGEQFF
TGTGCCAGCAGCTTCGCCCAGGGTGGTGAGCAGTTCTTC
>TRBJ1-1|TRBD1|TRBV5-1|few
CASSPGQTNTEAFF
TGCGCCAGCAGCCCGGGACAGACGAACACTGAAGCTTTCTTT
>TRBJ2-1|TRBD1|TRBV7-7|-
CASSKGVGGLSSYNEQFF
TGTGCCAGCAGCAAAGGGGTAGGGGGCCTAAGCTCCTACAATGAGCAGTTCTTC
>TRBJ2-3|-|TRBV28|-
CASSLGAADTQYF
TGTGCCAGCAGTTTAGGCGCGGCAGATACGCAGTATTTT
>TRBJ2-7|TRBD2|TRBV28|-
CASSSRTSTYEQYF
TGTGCCAGCTCCTCCCGGACTAGTACTTACGAGCAGTACTTC
>TRBJ2-5|TRBD1|TRBV19|-
CASGGSTGGRKEETQYF
TGTGCCAGCGGAGGCTCGACAGGGGGTCGGAAAGAGGAGACCCAGTACTTC
>TRBJ2-1|TRBD2|TRBV9|-
CASSRGGTREQFF
TGTGCCAGCAGCCGCGGGGGGACGAGGGAGCAGTTCTTC
>TRBJ1-2|-|TRBV6-1|-
CASTPGSNAFYGYTF
TGTGCCAGCACCCCGGGCAGCAACGCCTTCTATGGCTACACCTTC
>TRBJ1-3|TRBD1|TRBV5-4|-
CASSLGSGRGHSGNTIYF
TGTGCCAGCAGCTTGGGGTCGGGCAGGGGGCACTCTGGAAACACCATATATTTT
>TRBJ2-3|TRBD1|TRBV4-1|-
CASSHPDRGRSDTQYF
TGCGCCAGCAGCCACCCGGACAGGGGGCGCTCAGATACGCAGTATTTT